This TCR beta chain was sequenced in a study of T cell repertoires in cytomegalovirus infection. On the study more broadly: Carrying CMV and the relevant HLA type showed in public TCR beta signatures.

A word on this clonotype: Its cognate antigen is unknown.

TCRdb recomputed calls from the reads with MiXCR, one row per CDR3 protein. The table shows about 740,000 distinct CDR3 sequences, with less than 40% occurring only once. V trimming: 1 base; J trimming: 4 bases; junction bases outside the gene matches: 3. Looked up from germline, CDR1 is SEHNR and CDR2 is FQNEAQ (reference sequence). The CDR3 contains 15 residues. Findings and limits, study-wide: It was HLA-C-restricted CMV-specific TCR beta clonotypes that dominated the response ex vivo.

The clonotype was recovered from a human donor in good health (CMV status not recorded). Some clones in this sample may be carry-over from other donors' samples. The rearrangement uses TRBV7-9 and TRBJ2-5, with 10 nucleotides matching TRBD2. The sample was PBMCs. This CDR3 reads CASSLGASGGETQYF. The DNA for the CDR3 is TGTGCCAGCAGCTTAGGGGCTAGCGGGGGAGAGACCCAGTACTTC.